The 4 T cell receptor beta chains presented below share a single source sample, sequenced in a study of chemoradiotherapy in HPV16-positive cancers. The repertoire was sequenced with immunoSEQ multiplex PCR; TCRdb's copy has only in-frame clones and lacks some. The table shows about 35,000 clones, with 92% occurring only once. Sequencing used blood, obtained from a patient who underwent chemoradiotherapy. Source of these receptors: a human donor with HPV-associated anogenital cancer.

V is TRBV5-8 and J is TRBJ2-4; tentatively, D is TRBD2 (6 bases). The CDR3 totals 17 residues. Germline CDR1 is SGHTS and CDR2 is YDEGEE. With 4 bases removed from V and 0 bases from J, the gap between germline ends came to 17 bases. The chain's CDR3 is CASSKPGADLAKNIQYF. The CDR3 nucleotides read TGTGCCAGCAGCAAACCGGGAGCGGACCTAGCCAAAAACATTCAGTACTTC. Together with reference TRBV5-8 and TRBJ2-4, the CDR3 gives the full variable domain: EAGVTQSPTHLIKTRGQQATLRCSPISGHTSVYWYQQALGLGLQFLLWYDEGEERNRGNFPPRFSGRQFPNYSSELNVNALELEDSALYLCASSKPGADLAKNIQYFGAGTRLSVL.

The chain's CDR3 is CASSKYRDTEAFF. The CDR3 DNA reads as TGTGCCAGCAGTAAATATCGTGACACTGAAGCTTTCTTT. The V gene is TRBV27, the J gene TRBJ1-1; D uncertain. CDR1 MNHEY and CDR2 SMNVEV come from the germline V gene (reference sequence). This CDR3 is built from 13 residues. Trimming left V 5 bases short and J 3 bases short, with 10 bases between.

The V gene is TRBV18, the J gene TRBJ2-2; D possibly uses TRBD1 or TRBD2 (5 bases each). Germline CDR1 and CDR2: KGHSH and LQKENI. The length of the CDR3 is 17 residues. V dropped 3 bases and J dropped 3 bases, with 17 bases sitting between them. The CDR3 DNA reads TGTGCCAGCTCACCGCGGCCGGGGACGGAATACACCGGGGAGCTGTTTTTT. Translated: CASSPRPGTEYTGELFF.

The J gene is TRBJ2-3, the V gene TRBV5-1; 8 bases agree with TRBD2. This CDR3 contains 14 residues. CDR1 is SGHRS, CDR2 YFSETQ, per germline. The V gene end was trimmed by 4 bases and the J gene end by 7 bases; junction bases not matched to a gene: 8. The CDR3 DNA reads TGCGCCAGCAGCCCAGGACTAGCCCTACATACGCAGTATTTT. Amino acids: CASSPGLALHTQYF.